This T cell receptor beta chain came from a study of Graves' ophthalmopathy and Graves' hyperthyroidism. General study findings and limits: Its predictions of ophthalmopathy progression gave the model over 70% sensitivity and 72% to 85% specificity.

About 10 ml of fresh blood yielded the PBMCs by density gradient. This clonotype was seen repeatedly, ten times or more. The antigen is unknown. Amplification of TCR beta CDR3 regions used RNA transcripts. RT-PCR was first run with HTBI primers, then multiplex PCR in a second round. TCRdb recomputed calls from the multiplex PCR reads with MiXCR, one row per CDR3 protein. The sample has hundreds of thousands of distinct CDR3 sequences; around 21% are singletons. This receptor was obtained from a woman under 30 with stable Graves' hyperthyroidism. The specimen was peripheral blood.

The CDR3 protein is CASSFGTGDYEQYF. The DNA for the CDR3 is TGTGCCAGCAGTTTTGGGACAGGCGACTACGAGCAGTACTTC. V gene TRBV27 combines with J gene TRBJ2-7; 8 nucleotides line up with TRBD1. The J segment lost 3 bases and the V segment lost 3 bases, leaving 4 bases of the junction unmatched. CDR1 is MNHEY and CDR2 is SMNVEV in the germline V gene (reference sequence). This CDR3 region has 14 residues.